This T cell receptor beta chain comes out of a study of blood T cell repertoires in COVID-19. Trimming took 7 bases from V and 2 from J; bases not matched to a gene: 11. This CDR3 region has 16 residues. Germline V gene data show CDR1 as SGHRS and CDR2 as YFSETQ. Libraries were prepared by immunoSEQ multiplex PCR; TCRdb keeps only in-frame clonotypes and omits some of them. The sample has 150,000 to 200,000 clones; more than 65% are singletons. The gene calls are TRBV5-1 and TRBJ1-1, with 10 bases matching TRBD1. Sequenced input: PBMCs or T cells enriched from blood (not recorded which). The clonotype comes from a woman aged 45-59 years with acute COVID-19. CDR3 coding DNA: TGCGCCAGCGGATCCCGACAGGGGGCGACTAACACTGAAGCTTTCTTT. Residues: CASGSRQGATNTEAFF.